The 3 T cell receptor beta chains presented below share a single source sample, sequenced in a study of regulatory T cells in long-lasting Graves disease. CDR3 regions were amplified by Arm-PCR using iRepertoire HTBI primers to build TCR beta libraries. Each CDR3 protein is one row after TCRdb ran MiXCR on the multiplex PCR reads. Here the sample spans 350,000 to 450,000 distinct CDR3 sequences, 15% being singletons. Time point defined: newly diagnosed GD, antithyroid drugs for less than 3 months. The authors made the TCR library using RNA they extracted from PBMCs. These data also formed part of another study, on T cells in Graves' hyperthyroidism and ophthalmopathy.

The source material was peripheral blood mononuclear cells (PBMCs), sampled at new diagnosis, from a patient treated with antithyroid drugs. The receptors here all came from a woman aged 40 to 50 with Graves disease.

V usage is TRBV24-1 and J usage is TRBJ2-7; a possible D gene is TRBD2 (5 bases). Germline V gives CDR1 KGHDR, CDR2 SFDVKD. V lost 6 bases, J lost 5 bases, and 13 bases lay in between. This CDR3 has 13 amino acids. The CDR3 sequence: CATSLRGFDEQYF. DNA of the CDR3: TGTGCCACCAGTCTCCGAGGGTTTGACGAGCAGTACTTC.

In this sample, this clonotype turned up many times. The chain employs TRBV2 and TRBJ2-7, with 7 positions matching TRBD1. The CDR3 is 16 residues long. Germline lookup yields CDR1 SNHLY and CDR2 FYNNEI. J lost 4 bases, V lost 1 base, and 10 bases had no gene match. The CDR3 region has the DNA TGTGCCAGCAGTGAAGGCGAGGGGGCCTTGTATTACGAGCAGTACTTC. Translated, it gives CASSEGEGALYYEQYF.

At least ten counts were recorded for this clonotype. The DNA of the CDR3 is TGCAGTGCTAGAGATTCCTCGACGGTCCTTGGGGATACGCAGTATTTT. Its protein product is CSARDSSTVLGDTQYF. The rearrangement joins TRBV20-1 to TRBJ2-3, with D hard to call. Per germline, CDR1 DFQATT and CDR2 SNEGSKA (reference sequence). V was shortened by 0 bases and J by 6 bases, with 19 bases between the two germline ends. This CDR3 is built from 16 residues.